Described below is a single TCR beta chain sequence and its context. This specimen comes from a study of long-term antiretroviral therapy in people with HIV. Researchers ran immunoSEQ v3.0 at survey level. Data came from immunoSEQ multiplex PCR; TCRdb stores just in-frame clones and leaves some out. The sample comprises some 13,000 clones, more than 80% of which are singletons, and over 10% rests with the top ten. The CDR3 sequence is 13 residues long. Per germline, CDR1 SEHNR and CDR2 FQNEAQ (reference sequence). V lost 1 base, J lost 4 bases, and 6 bases lay in between. The United States was where all participants with HIV were treated.

The V and J genes are TRBV7-9 and TRBJ2-3, with D unclear. This TCR derives from a middle-aged man with HIV. Sequences were derived from unsorted PBMCs, sampled 3.2 years before starting antiretroviral therapy. The CDR3: CASSLVLPDTQYF. The DNA of the CDR3 is TGTGCCAGCAGCTTAGTGCTGCCAGATACGCAGTATTTT.